The sequence of this TCR beta chain was determined in a study of shared clonotypes between healthy human individuals. General observations from the study: Large depth notwithstanding, sorted-subset sequencing proved incomplete by rarefaction.

Negatively enriched CD4+ T cells were divided by CD45RA into naive and memory. Regarding this clone: Its antigen is unknown.

With 4 bases removed from V and 5 bases from J, the gap between germline ends came to 15 bases. CDR3 length: 14 amino acids. CDR1 and CDR2 from the germline V gene are SEHNR and FQNEAQ (reference sequence). It was across several immunoSEQ plates that each subset's genomic DNA was evenly split. Assay used: immunoSEQ multiplex PCR; TCRdb lists only in-frame clones, some missing. The repertoire holds some 200,000 clones, 65% to 70% seen once, with around 9.3% in the top ten. The TCR comes from a young man in good health. The chain is built from TRBV7-9 and TRBJ2-7; D possibly corresponds to TRBD1 (5 bases). The sequencing sample was made of memory CD4+ T cells sorted from blood. Subset described: CD45RA-negative fraction. The CDR3 DNA reads as TGTGCCAGCAGCTCCTCAGGGCAGGCGGACGAGCAGTACTTC. Amino acids: CASSSSGQADEQYF.